This TCR beta chain was sequenced during a study of cytomegalovirus exposure and HLA in healthy donors (dated by TCRdb to the late 2010s). With regard to the full study: In an earlier analysis of some 550 of the donors, 276 Gb of sequence data and 100 million or so unique TCR beta sequences from roughly 190 million T cells were reported. The aim of the study was to test whether cataloging public T cell receptors could identify signatures of past pathogen exposure. Typing coverage varied by locus: about 620-630 donors for A, B, C, DRB1 and DQB1; approximately 520 for DQA1; around 570 for DPA1; approximately 450 for DPB1. Both class I and class II loci were covered by HLA typing, at four-digit resolution. Donor age, sex, ethnicity and CMV serostatus were collected together with the repertoire data. Roughly five DR-DQ haplotypes were treated as single units for association and clustering because of strong linkage in the cohort. A later genetic analysis took genome-wide SNP genotypes for about 55% of the 666 donors and used that subset as a discovery cohort. A later analysis re-analyzed previously published TCR beta repertoires from roughly 630 donors and added high-resolution HLA genotyping to study TCR occurrence patterns. All discovery cohort repertoires had been generated on a single sequencing platform. In the later analysis, no new phenotypic data were used to find candidate immune exposures; instead, reliance was placed on TCR beta sequences and their occurrence across donors. Using immunosequencing, the study profiled T cell repertoires from fewer than 850 subjects and related those repertoires to cytomegalovirus serostatus. In an earlier analysis of 587 of the donors, high-throughput TCR beta sequencing was used to judge whether each TCR beta V gene segment behaved as functional or pseudogenic. An early release that covered 500 to 800 HLA-typed donors contained approximately 300 gigabases of sequencing data and roughly 84 million unique TCR sequences. High-throughput TCR immunosequencing, statistical association of individual TCRs with disease status, and machine learning were combined to predict cytomegalovirus infection status. Of the roughly 410 genotyped donors, roughly 80% were placed in the genetic ancestry cluster associated with self-reported Caucasian donors. Among 398 genotyped donors of the cohort, an average of approximately 230,000 unique TCR beta nucleotide sequences were sequenced per donor, roughly 20% of them non-productive. Along with the approximately 650-subject first cohort, a separate validation cohort of over a hundred different subjects was used. Summary of the overall study and its limitations: The presence/absence analyses assumed that sequencing depth was roughly uniform across donors, and that assumption may not be true. A further reported finding was that TCR beta sequences accurately predicted the HLA-A and HLA-B alleles for most subjects in the first cohort. The study listed approximately 150 TCR beta chains as associated with cytomegalovirus. Cytomegalovirus status was reported to be diagnosed by the classifier with high specificity and sensitivity in both the original and validation cohorts. Most TCR sequences were seen in very few donors, while some public TCRs were found in many individuals. Because HLA typing was unavailable for some donors at each locus, only the typed subset was used in association tests. A cluster of highly shared sequence variants was judged likely to represent a technical artifact of the sequencing pipeline. The cohort was sequenced for TCR beta chains only, and without alpha or paired-chain data the features that could be detected were limited. In a later genetic analysis, fewer N-insertions in productive TCRs were reported among donors in an Asian-associated ancestry cluster than the approximately 630-donor mean. It was suggested by the authors that the approach could potentially be generalized to other disease states and immunological phenotypes. An earlier analysis of approximately 530 of the donors showed that most TCR beta V segments appeared in productive rearrangements either about 90% or about 30% of the time, which broadly matched IMGT annotations. A later analysis associated 15,000 or so TCR beta sequences with specific HLA alleles at a false discovery rate of 0.05. According to a later analysis, parvovirus B19, influenza, CMV and Epstein-Barr virus appeared linked to several top co-occurrence clusters. About 17 rarely observed V segments, including chromosome 9 orphons, were excluded from the earlier analysis of some 590 of the donors because counts were too low. A later analysis found that HLA-associated TCR beta chains were more clonally expanded and had lower generation probabilities than equally common non-associated chains. Immune exposure information for the cohort was limited to CMV serostatus. In vitro tests confirmed that a few of the cytomegalovirus-associated TCR beta chains recognize cytomegalovirus antigens. In a later analysis, the rate of TCR association differed among HLA loci, with DRB1 alleles having the most associated TCRs and HLA-C alleles having the fewest. Correlated functional status among segregating V segments might be attributable to linkage disequilibrium, but an unknown experimental factor could not be ruled out. A later analysis found that most CMV-associated TCR beta chains appeared HLA-restricted, with HLA associations seemingly driven largely by CMV exposure. Assigning TCR associations to individual alleles was difficult when HLA alleles, especially DR and DQ, strongly co-occurred. Some IMGT-functional V segments, including TRBV6-2 and TRBV6-3, could not be told apart with the 87-base-pair reads, so those segments were excluded. An association between a missense DCLRE1C variant and V-gene and J-gene trimming of TCR beta chains was found in a later genetic analysis and replicated in an independent cohort.

The cohort consisted of fewer than 700 healthy bone marrow donors. At the time of sampling, all cohort members were nominally healthy, though unrecorded immune exposures were likely present. The donor tested CMV seronegative, placing the donor among the roughly 350 seronegative members of the cohort. A peripheral blood sample was provided by each donor, and peripheral blood mononuclear cells were used for TCR beta sequencing. The Qiagen DNeasy Blood Extraction Kit was used to extract genomic DNA from the blood cell samples. Library preparation was by the immunoSEQ multiplex PCR assay. The multiplex PCR relied on a mix of 60 forward primers for TCR Vbeta segments and 13 reverse primers for TCR Jbeta segments. Amplification of the CDR3 region of rearranged TCR beta genes was performed with a multiplex PCR assay on genomic DNA. On the Illumina HiSeq System, the amplified TCR beta libraries were sequenced as 87-base-pair reads. The authors processed their data as follows. Across the 600 to 700 repertoires, a later analysis counted about 81 million unique TCR beta chains, approximately 10 million of which were shared by at least two donors. Raw reads were error-corrected and collapsed into unique sequences with a nearest-neighbor algorithm that merged closely related sequences to remove PCR and sequencing errors. Alignment of CDR3 sequences to IMGT reference sequences was used to assign V, D and J gene segments. For a sequence to be retained, a match of at least six nucleotides to both a V gene segment and a J gene segment was required. A rearrangement counted as productive if the CDR3 had no stop codons and remained in frame with V and J, and every other rearrangement counted as non-productive. Following IMGT convention, CDR3 was defined as the stretch from the second conserved V-encoded cysteine to the conserved J-encoded phenylalanine. In an earlier analysis of approximately 500 of the donors, sequences lacking an unambiguous match to a single V gene segment were excluded. An earlier analysis of 550 to 650 of the donors classified V segments as functional when productive rearrangements were above 56.7% and as segregating when the standard deviation between donors was above 5%. To diagnose cytomegalovirus status from the catalog of TCR beta chain sequences, a statistical classification framework was built. A later analysis assigned V and J genes by comparing TCR nucleotide sequences with IMGT/GENE-DB human TR gene sequences. The TCRdist pipeline was used in a later analysis to assign CDR3 sequences and most-parsimonious VDJ recombination scenarios. In a later analysis, each TCR beta chain was defined by its CDR3 amino acid sequence together with its V-gene family, and reads lacking a unique V-gene family were excluded. In a later analysis, around 650 highly shared, low-generation-probability nucleotide sequences were removed to address suspected cross-contamination and a sequencing artifact. A later analysis calculated a clonal expansion index for each public chain from normalized within-repertoire ranks of inferred template counts. In a later analysis, generation probabilities were computed using a VDJ recombination model fitted to out-of-frame rearrangements, and the results were checked against IGoR. A later analysis scored TCR-TCR, TCR-HLA and TCR-CMV co-occurrence with hypergeometric tests, applying a repertoire-size bias correction to TCR pairs. To estimate false discovery rates, a later analysis permuted the HLA or CMV assignments 20 times. A later analysis grouped co-occurring TCRs with DBSCAN, adding TCRdist sequence similarity when clustering within HLA-allele-positive subsets. Co-occurrence clustering excluded repertoires with fewer than 30,000 or more than 120,000 public chains, plus five with anomalous nucleotide sharing. In its TCRdb copy, this immuneACCESS table keeps in-frame sequences only and misses some clones. Where compared with another copy, unresolved V genes explain less than half of these, and the others have no known cause. V, J and clone size are those of that table, while D and trimming were read from the DNA. The sample profile shows around 120,000 clones; 9.5% of them were found once. The ten biggest clones cover around 3% of the sample.

With regard to this clone: Its target antigen remains unknown. Nothing much larger sits one base from this clone, and base qualities are not available.

From a lookup of the germline V gene, CDR1 and CDR2 are MNHEY and SVGAGI. The CDR3 sequence holds 13 residues, the cysteine and phenylalanine included. Only the CDR3 part of the read is kept: 39 bases, read in frame from the first base. V is reduced by 3 bases and J by 6 bases, leaving a spacing of 9 bases between them. Rearrangement joined TRBV6-5 to TRBJ1-5; the D segment could be TRBD1, given 5 matching bases. The TCR was taken from a young man in good health and CMV-seronegative. Source material: PBMCs. Read as DNA, the sequence is TGTGCCAGCAGTTATGCAAGGGGTCAGCCCCAGCATTTT. This translates into CASSYARGQPQHF.